A single sample is the source of the 11 T cell receptor beta chains below, sequenced in a study of CD4+ T cells in melanoma. This table comes from immunoSEQ multiplex PCR, and its TCRdb copy is limited to in-frame clones, with some not included. The profile shows about 5,000 clones, approximately 64% of them singletons. Sample: cells from a culture (not recorded whether cultured in vitro). These receptors came from a human donor with melanoma.

The genes are TRBV5-1 and TRBJ1-1; 8 bases agree with TRBD1. The CDR3 consists of 14 residues. CDR1 and CDR2 from the germline V gene are SGHRS and YFSETQ. The J segment lost 1 base and the V segment lost 4 bases, leaving 3 bases of the junction unmatched. The CDR3 bases are TGCGCCAGCAGCGGAGGACAGGGGAACACTGAAGCTTTCTTT. Protein: CASSGGQGNTEAFF.

V usage is TRBV7-9 and J usage is TRBJ2-2; 7 bases fit TRBD2. This CDR3 region has 16 residues. Trimming at V came to 4 bases and at J to 9 bases, leaving 14 bases not matched to a gene. Germline-derived CDR1 and CDR2 are SEHNR and FQNEAQ (reference sequence). The CDR3 DNA reads as TGTGCCAGCAGCTCCCAGCGGGGACCCGGGTATAGGGAGCTGTTTTTT. Its protein product is CASSSQRGPGYRELFF. Using reference TRBV7-9 and TRBJ2-2 for the parts outside the CDR3, the full variable domain is DTGVSQNPRHKITKRGQNVTFRCDPISEHNRLYWYRQTLGQGPEFLTYFQNEAQLEKSRLLSDRFSAERPKGSFSTLEIQRTEQGDSAMYLCASSSQRGPGYRELFFGEGSRLTVL.

By frequency in the sample, this clone is large. V gene TRBV4-1 combines with J gene TRBJ1-4; D ambiguous. This CDR3 region has 12 residues. Germline CDR1 is MGHRA and CDR2 is YSYEKL. Trimming cost V 2 bases and J 2 bases, with 0 bases left between them. The CDR3 loop is CASSQTNEKLFF. Here the CDR3 DNA reads TGCGCCAGCAGCCAAACTAATGAAAAACTGTTTTTT.

The chain carries TRBV5-1 and TRBJ2-7, with D tentatively TRBD2 (6 bases). The ends were cut back, 2 bases at V and 3 bases at J, with 12 bases in the middle. The CDR3 is 14 residues long. Germline-derived CDR1 and CDR2 are SGHRS and YFSETQ. The chain's CDR3 is CASSFGGTGYEQYF. The CDR3 nucleotides read TGCGCCAGCAGCTTTGGAGGGACGGGCTACGAGCAGTACTTC.

The J gene is TRBJ2-5, the V gene TRBV7-9; 9 nucleotides match TRBD1. The V gene's germline CDR1 is SEHNR and CDR2 FQNEAQ (reference sequence). The CDR3 is 13 amino acids. V gave up 7 bases and J gave up 4 bases; unmatched junction bases: 4. CDR3 sequence (DNA): TGTGCCAGCACCGGACAGGGGAGAGAGACCCAGTACTTC. It codes for CASTGQGRETQYF. Using reference TRBV7-9 and TRBJ2-5 for the parts outside the CDR3, the full variable domain is DTGVSQNPRHKITKRGQNVTFRCDPISEHNRLYWYRQTLGQGPEFLTYFQNEAQLEKSRLLSDRFSAERPKGSFSTLEIQRTEQGDSAMYLCASTGQGRETQYFGPGTRLLVL.

The V gene is TRBV28, the J gene TRBJ1-3, with D unclear. Germline V gene data show CDR1 as MDHEN and CDR2 as SYDVKM. Trimming pared 3 bases from V and 1 base from J, leaving 4 bases between. The CDR3 is 13 residues long. DNA for the CDR3: TGTGCCAGCAGTTTCAGGTCTGGAAACACCATATATTTT. This translates into CASSFRSGNTIYF.

The gene calls are TRBV5-6 and TRBJ1-2; 7 bases map to TRBD1. V dropped 2 bases and J dropped 3; count of bases not matched to a gene: 1. The CDR3 length is 13 residues. Per germline, CDR1 SGHDT and CDR2 YYEEEE. CDR3 DNA: TGTGCCAGCAGCTTAGGGGGCGACTATGGCTACACCTTC. It translates to CASSLGGDYGYTF.

The chain uses TRBV28 and TRBJ1-1, with TRBD1 as a possible D gene (6 bases). The CDR3 runs 13 residues. Germline V CDR1 and CDR2: MDHEN, SYDVKM. Trimming removed 5 bases from V and 10 bases from J, with 17 bases in between. CDR3 protein: CASSDNLQGRAFF. CDR3 coding DNA: TGTGCCAGCAGTGATAATCTACAGGGTCGAGCTTTCTTT.

V usage is TRBV5-1 and J usage is TRBJ1-2; D not certain. V lost 5 bases to trimming and J lost 4 bases, with 9 bases between them. Per germline, CDR1 SGHRS and CDR2 YFSETQ. CDR3 length: 12 residues. CDR3 coding DNA: TGCGCCAGCAGTTTGCCCGGCTATGGCTACACCTTC. As protein: CASSLPGYGYTF.

J is TRBJ1-3 and V is TRBV27, with D uncertain. The CDR3 loop spans 11 amino acids. Germline V gene sequence: CDR1 MNHEY, CDR2 SMNVEV (reference sequence). As DNA, the CDR3 is TGTGAGACTCGCTCTGGAAACACCATATATTTT. Its translation: CETRSGNTIYF.

This clone was found a few times. The rearrangement joins TRBV7-8 to TRBJ2-7; 7 nucleotides align to TRBD2. This CDR3 spans 13 amino acids. Germline V gives CDR1 SGHVS, CDR2 FQNEAQ. Losses at the gene ends were 1 base for V and 3 bases for J; bases not matched to a gene: 0. CDR3 bases: TGTGCCAGCAGCTTAGGGGGGGGCTACGAGCAGTACTTC. The encoded protein is CASSLGGGYEQYF.